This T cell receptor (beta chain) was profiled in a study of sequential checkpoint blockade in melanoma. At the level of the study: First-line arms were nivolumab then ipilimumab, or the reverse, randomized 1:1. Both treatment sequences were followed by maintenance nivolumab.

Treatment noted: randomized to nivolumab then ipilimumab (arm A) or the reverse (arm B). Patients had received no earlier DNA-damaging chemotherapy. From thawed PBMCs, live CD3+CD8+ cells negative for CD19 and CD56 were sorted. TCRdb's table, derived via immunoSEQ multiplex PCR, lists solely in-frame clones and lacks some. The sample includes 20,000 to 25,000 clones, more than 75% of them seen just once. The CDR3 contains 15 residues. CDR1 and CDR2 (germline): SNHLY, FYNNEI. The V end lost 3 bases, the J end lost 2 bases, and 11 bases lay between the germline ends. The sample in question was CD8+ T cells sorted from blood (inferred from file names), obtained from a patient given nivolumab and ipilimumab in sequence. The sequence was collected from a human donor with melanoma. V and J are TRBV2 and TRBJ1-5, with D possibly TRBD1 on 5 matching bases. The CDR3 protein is CASSDLRAGNQPQHF. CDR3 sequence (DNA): TGTGCCAGCAGTGATCTCAGGGCTGGCAATCAGCCCCAGCATTTT.